The 5 T cell receptor beta chains listed next were all sequenced from one sample in a study of beta chain features in type 1 diabetes. The study reverse transcribed the entire isolated RNA, so it sequenced expressed TCRB transcripts. Data came from immunoSEQ multiplex PCR; TCRdb stores just in-frame clones and leaves some out. The sample consists of about 290,000 clones, 8% of them appearing once. The sequenced material came from central memory CD4+ T cells from blood. Receptors originate from a woman younger than 30 in good health.

The V and J genes are TRBV7-6 and TRBJ2-7, with TRBD1 matching 10 bases. Unmatched junction bases numbered 10, after V lost 5 bases and J lost 3 bases. The germline V gene encodes CDR1 SGHVS and CDR2 FNYEAQ. The CDR3 has 16 amino acids. DNA of the CDR3: TGTGCCAGCAGCCCCCAGACAGGGGGCCTGAACTACGAGCAGTACTTC. Translating it yields CASSPQTGGLNYEQYF.

This clone was seen only a few times. One base away lies a much larger clone, so this may be a sequencing read error. The CDR3: CASSFGNQPQHF. The DNA for the CDR3 is TGTGCCAGCAGCTTCGGGAATCAGCCCCAGCATTTT. J is TRBJ1-5 and V is TRBV7-9; no definite D call. The germline CDR1 and CDR2 sequences are SEHNR and FQNEAQ (reference sequence). The CDR3 consists of 12 residues. V was clipped by 3 bases and J by 4 bases, with 4 bases between them.

This clone turned up a few times. CDR3 DNA sequence: TGTGCCAGCAGCCCGGCCGCCGGGACTAGCAGGACCAATGAGCAGTTCTTC. It codes for CASSPAAGTSRTNEQFF. The rearrangement joins TRBV7-2 to TRBJ2-1; 9 bases map to TRBD2. The CDR3 extends over 17 amino acids. Germline V gives CDR1 SGHTA, CDR2 FQGNSA. V was clipped by 5 bases and J by 6 bases; unmatched bases: 14.

This clone was seen many times. The chain has TRBV12-5 and TRBJ2-5; TRBD1 matches at 9 bases. Germline V lookup: CDR1 LGHNT, CDR2 FRNRAP. This CDR3 spans 16 amino acids. V trimming: 2 bases; J trimming: 5 bases; junction bases outside the gene matches: 9. CDR3 loop: CASGLFKGQGGETQYF. CDR3 nucleotides: TGTGCTAGTGGTTTGTTCAAGGGACAGGGAGGTGAGACCCAGTACTTC. The full variable domain, with the rest looked up from reference TRBV12-5 and TRBJ2-5, is DARVTQTPRHKVTEMGQEVTMRCQPILGHNTVFWYRQTMMQGLELLAYFRNRAPLDDSGMPKDRFSAEMPDATLATLKIQPSEPRDSAVYFCASGLFKGQGGETQYFGPGTRLLVL.

A few counts support this clone. The rearrangement uses TRBV6-6 and TRBJ1-2, with D maybe TRBD1 (5 bases). The CDR3 totals 15 residues. CDR1 is MNHNY and CDR2 is SVGAGI in the germline V gene (reference sequence). The ends were cut back, 2 bases at V and 4 bases at J, with 14 bases in the middle. CDR3 region: CASSYVPGMVYGYTF. CDR3 nucleotides: TGTGCCAGCAGTTACGTACCAGGGATGGTCTATGGCTACACCTTC.